Relative to its sample, the clone carrying this TCR beta chain is medium-sized. Its cognate antigen is unknown. The sample belongs to a study of human T cells and chemical hapten exposure. Time point described: pre-sensitization, week 0. Stated treatment: therapeutic diphenylcyclopropenone sensitization with weekly scalp DPC. The V end lost 6 bases, the J end lost 8 bases, and 16 bases lay between the germline ends. The CDR3 length is 13 residues. MiXCR, applied by TCRdb to the RACE reads, yields one record per CDR3 protein. Of approximately 370,000 distinct CDR3 sequences listed, 5.5% are singletons. Study-level points and caveats: Controls formed significantly fewer large CDR3 similarity clusters than expanded TCRs did.

The rearrangement links TRBV12-3 or TRBV12-4 to TRBJ1-1, with D perhaps matching TRBD1 (5 bases). The TCR was taken from a woman aged 18-35 years with alopecia areata. Some clones in this sample may be carry-over from other donors' samples. Material: whole blood, obtained in connection with sensitization to the hapten diphenylcyclopropenone (DPC). The CDR3 DNA sequence: TGTGCCAGCAGGCTCCAAGGGGCCTTAGAAGCTTTCTTT. It is translated as CASRLQGALEAFF.